The rows below give T cell receptor beta chains drawn from one sample of a study of blood T cell repertoires in COVID-19. Measured with immunoSEQ multiplex PCR; TCRdb has only the in-frame clones, and not every one. The data show 80,000 or so clones, 86% seen once. What was sequenced was peripheral blood. The source of these receptors is a human donor in a cohort sampled during active COVID-19. The CDR3 runs from the conserved cysteine through the conserved F or W. The D gene is left open where the match is weak. Only part of the rows carry a size: once, few, many, or a class if the clone is expanded.

clone size: NA; V gene: TRBV28; D gene: TRBD1; J gene: TRBJ1-4; CDR3 DNA: TGTGCCAGCAGTAAACACCAACAGGGGGCGAGTGAAAAACTGTTTTTT; CDR3 protein: CASSKHQQGASEKLFF
clone size: NA; V gene: TRBV18; D gene: NA; J gene: TRBJ2-1; CDR3 DNA: TGTGCCAGCTCACCCATTTACAATGAGCAGTTCTTC; CDR3 protein: CASSPIYNEQFF
clone size: NA; V gene: TRBV4-1; D gene: TRBD2; J gene: TRBJ2-7; CDR3 DNA: TGCGCCAGCAGCCCCACTAGCGGGAGTTTACACGAGCAGTACTTC; CDR3 protein: CASSPTSGSLHEQYF
clone size: NA; V gene: TRBV19; D gene: TRBD1; J gene: TRBJ1-5; CDR3 DNA: TGTGCCAGTTTTTCCAGGGGGCTGGATAGCAATCAGCCCCAGCATTTT; CDR3 protein: CASFSRGLDSNQPQHF
clone size: NA; V gene: TRBV5-1; D gene: NA; J gene: TRBJ2-5; CDR3 DNA: TGCGCCAGCAGCTTGGGGGAGGTCCAAGAGACCCAGTACTTC; CDR3 protein: CASSLGEVQETQYF
clone size: once; V gene: TRBV19; D gene: TRBD1; J gene: TRBJ1-5; CDR3 DNA: TGTGCCAGTAGTGACAGGGAAGGGACGCCCCAGCATTTT; CDR3 protein: CASSDREGTPQHF
clone size: NA; V gene: TRBV11-2; D gene: NA; J gene: TRBJ1-2; CDR3 DNA: TGTGCCAGCAGCTTAGAGGGCAGGGGATATTATGGCTACACCTTC; CDR3 protein: CASSLEGRGYYGYTF
clone size: NA; V gene: TRBV4-3; D gene: NA; J gene: TRBJ1-3; CDR3 DNA: TGCGCCAGCAGCCAAGATTCGAGCTCTGGAAACACCATATATTTT; CDR3 protein: CASSQDSSSGNTIYF
clone size: NA; V gene: TRBV3-1/TRBV3-2; D gene: NA; J gene: TRBJ2-2; CDR3 DNA: TGTGCCAGCAGCCAACGAGGCACCGGGGAGCTGTTTTTT; CDR3 protein: CASSQRGTGELFF
clone size: NA; V gene: TRBV5-1; D gene: TRBD2; J gene: TRBJ2-5; CDR3 DNA: TGCGCCAGCAGCCCTACCTCCCTAGCGGGGGCGGGGGAGACCCAGTACTTC; CDR3 protein: CASSPTSLAGAGETQYF
clone size: few; V gene: TRBV9; D gene: TRBD1; J gene: TRBJ2-7; CDR3 DNA: TGTGCCAGCAGCGCTACCGGGACAGCGAACTACGAGCAGTACTTC; CDR3 protein: CASSATGTANYEQYF
clone size: NA; V gene: TRBV14; D gene: NA; J gene: TRBJ2-7; CDR3 DNA: TGTGCCAGCAGCCAAGATGGGGCAGGGAACTCCTACGAGCAGTACTTC; CDR3 protein: CASSQDGAGNSYEQYF
clone size: NA; V gene: TRBV3-1/TRBV3-2; D gene: TRBD1; J gene: TRBJ1-2; CDR3 DNA: TGTGCCAGCAGCCAAGGGGACAGAAACTATGGCTACACCTTC; CDR3 protein: CASSQGDRNYGYTF
clone size: NA; V gene: TRBV2; D gene: NA; J gene: TRBJ2-5; CDR3 DNA: TGTGCCAGCAGTCGGACAGTTGCAACCCAGTACTTC; CDR3 protein: CASSRTVATQYF
clone size: few; V gene: TRBV30; D gene: NA; J gene: TRBJ1-5; CDR3 DNA: TGTGCCTGGAGTGCCAAATCCCAGGGGATTAAGCATTTT; CDR3 protein: CAWSAKSQGIKHF
clone size: NA; V gene: TRBV7-3; D gene: TRBD1; J gene: TRBJ2-1; CDR3 DNA: TGTGCCAGCAGGTCCACCGGGACAGGAGACAATGAGCAGTTCTTC; CDR3 protein: CASRSTGTGDNEQFF
clone size: NA; V gene: TRBV6-1; D gene: NA; J gene: TRBJ1-5; CDR3 DNA: TGTGCCAGCAGTGAATCCGCGGGGTCTTATCAGCCCCAGCATTTT; CDR3 protein: CASSESAGSYQPQHF
clone size: once; V gene: TRBV7-3; D gene: NA; J gene: TRBJ1-2; CDR3 DNA: TGTGCCAGCAGCGTAAACCCCCAGGGTTATGGCTACACCTTC; CDR3 protein: CASSVNPQGYGYTF
clone size: NA; V gene: TRBV4-2; D gene: TRBD2; J gene: TRBJ2-1; CDR3 DNA: TGTGCCAGCAGCCAAGTAGAAATTTCTAGCGGGATTTACAATGAGCAGTTCTTC; CDR3 protein: CASSQVEISSGIYNEQFF
clone size: NA; V gene: TRBV7-3; D gene: NA; J gene: TRBJ2-3; CDR3 DNA: TGTGCCAGCAGCTTAACAGCGGCTCGCACAGATACGCAGTATTTT; CDR3 protein: CASSLTAARTDTQYF
clone size: NA; V gene: TRBV2; D gene: NA; J gene: TRBJ2-2; CDR3 DNA: TGTGCCAGCAGTGGGCGGCCCGAGGACGGGGAGCTGTTTTTT; CDR3 protein: CASSGRPEDGELFF
clone size: NA; V gene: TRBV7-3; D gene: TRBD1; J gene: TRBJ2-7; CDR3 DNA: TGTGCCAGCAGCCCCCGGGACAGGGGCTCTCCCGAGCAGTACTTC; CDR3 protein: CASSPRDRGSPEQYF
clone size: once; V gene: TRBV5-1; D gene: NA; J gene: TRBJ2-7; CDR3 DNA: TGCGCCAGCGGCAGGGGGGAAGGGTACGAGCAGTACTTC; CDR3 protein: CASGRGEGYEQYF
clone size: NA; V gene: TRBV7-3; D gene: NA; J gene: TRBJ2-3; CDR3 DNA: TGTGCCAGCAGCTTAAGTCCCATGACAGATACGCAGTATTTT; CDR3 protein: CASSLSPMTDTQYF
clone size: once; V gene: TRBV7-2; D gene: TRBD2; J gene: TRBJ2-7; CDR3 DNA: TGTGCCAGCAGCTCCCTCGGACTAGCGGGGCAGTACTTC; CDR3 protein: CASSSLGLAGQYF
clone size: NA; V gene: TRBV2; D gene: NA; J gene: TRBJ1-1; CDR3 DNA: TGTGCCAGCAGTGCCATGGACAGAATGAACACTGAAGCTTTCTTT; CDR3 protein: CASSAMDRMNTEAFF
clone size: NA; V gene: TRBV2; D gene: NA; J gene: TRBJ2-5; CDR3 DNA: TGTGCCAGCAGTGAATTCGCGGGACACCAAGAGACCCAGTACTTC; CDR3 protein: CASSEFAGHQETQYF
clone size: NA; V gene: TRBV9; D gene: TRBD1; J gene: TRBJ2-5; CDR3 DNA: TGTGCCAGCAGCGTATTGGGACAGGGGAACCAAGAGACCCAGTACTTC; CDR3 protein: CASSVLGQGNQETQYF
clone size: NA; V gene: TRBV6-5; D gene: TRBD1; J gene: TRBJ1-3; CDR3 DNA: TGTGCCAGCAGGACCGGGACAGGGGCAGGAAACACCATATATTTT; CDR3 protein: CASRTGTGAGNTIYF